Below, 32 T cell receptor beta chains from the same sample are listed, as sequenced in a study of blood T cell repertoires in COVID-19. Method: immunoSEQ multiplex PCR; TCRdb's copy keeps in-frame clones and lacks some. This table has a few hundred thousand clones, roughly nine tenths appearing once. Input material: peripheral blood. These receptors were taken from a man aged 18 to 29 with active or convalescent COVID-19.

The sample holds a few counts of this clone. The rearrangement links TRBV27 to TRBJ2-1, with D tentatively TRBD1 (6 bases). This CDR3 is 17 amino acids long. Germline V gene sequence: CDR1 MNHEY, CDR2 SMNVEV (reference sequence). The V end lost 1 base, the J end lost 4 bases, and 17 bases lay between the germline ends. The CDR3 loop is CASSLLGSRGHYNEQFF. DNA of the CDR3: TGTGCCAGCAGTTTATTGGGGAGCAGGGGTCATTACAATGAGCAGTTCTTC.

The sample holds many counts of this clone. V and J are TRBV19 and TRBJ1-5; D uncertain. V lost 5 bases and J lost 5, with 13 bases in between. CDR1 is LNHDA, CDR2 SQIVND, per germline (reference sequence). This CDR3 is 14 amino acids long. CDR3 sequence (DNA): TGTGCCAGTAGTCCGAGCAGGTACGATCAGCCCCAGCATTTT. It encodes CASSPSRYDQPQHF.

The chain couples TRBV18 to TRBJ1-2; maybe TRBD1 (5 bases). This CDR3 is built from 15 residues. The germline CDR1 and CDR2 sequences are KGHSH and LQKENI. The V end was cut by 0 bases, the J end by 7 bases, with 15 bases between. The CDR3 is CASSPPLAGWVGYTF. The CDR3 DNA reads TGTGCCAGCTCACCACCGTTAGCAGGGTGGGTTGGCTACACCTTC.

The J gene is TRBJ2-3, the V gene TRBV19; 13 bases line up with TRBD2. CDR1 and CDR2 from the germline V gene are LNHDA and SQIVND (reference sequence). The CDR3 has 15 amino acids. The junction had 6 bases not matched to a gene; V was cut back by 7 bases and J by 5 bases. CDR3 coding DNA: TGTGCCAGTATGGGGACTAGCGGGGTCCGAGATACGCAGTATTTT. Encoded protein: CASMGTSGVRDTQYF.

This chain links TRBV27 with TRBJ2-7, with TRBD1 matching over 7 bases. V dropped 6 bases and J dropped 0; count of bases not matched to a gene: 8. The CDR3 sequence is 15 residues long. Germline assignment: CDR1 MNHEY and CDR2 SMNVEV (reference sequence). CDR3 sequence: CASRRQGPSSYEQYF. Here the CDR3 DNA reads TGTGCCAGCAGGAGACAGGGTCCCAGCTCCTACGAGCAGTACTTC.

The chain links TRBV5-4 to TRBJ2-1, with 11 bases lining up with TRBD2. Trimming removed 4 bases from V and 8 bases from J; junction bases left unmatched: 8. The CDR3 is 15 residues long. CDR1 is SGHNT, CDR2 YYREEE, per germline (reference sequence). As DNA, the CDR3 is TGTGCCAGCAGCAACTTAGCGGGAGGGTGGGATGAGCAGTTCTTC. This encodes CASSNLAGGWDEQFF.

The V call is TRBV7-9, the J call TRBJ2-7, with D tentatively TRBD2 (5 bases). Germline V CDR1 and CDR2: SEHNR, FQNEAQ (reference sequence). Trimming stripped 5 bases from V and 3 bases from J, with 14 bases between. The CDR3 covers 14 residues. The CDR3 spells CASSLGGPGYEQYF. CDR3 bases: TGTGCCAGCAGCCTAGGCGGGCCAGGCTACGAGCAGTACTTC. The variable domain in full, completed from reference TRBV7-9 and TRBJ2-7, reads DTGVSQNPRHKITKRGQNVTFRCDPISEHNRLYWYRQTLGQGPEFLTYFQNEAQLEKSRLLSDRFSAERPKGSFSTLEIQRTEQGDSAMYLCASSLGGPGYEQYFGPGTRLTVT.

The genes are TRBV29-1 and TRBJ2-1, with D possibly being TRBD1 (6 bases). This CDR3 region has 17 residues. CDR1 and CDR2 (germline): SQVTM, ANQGSEA. Trimming left V 0 bases short and J 3 bases short, with 18 bases between. The DNA for the CDR3 is TGCAGCGTTGAAGATCTTCGTGTTAGGACAGACTACAATGAGCAGTTCTTC. It codes for CSVEDLRVRTDYNEQFF.

The genes are TRBV6-5 and TRBJ1-1, with a tentative D call TRBD1 (6 bases). Trimming left V 3 bases short and J 4 bases short, with 12 bases between. Germline V gene lookup returns CDR1 MNHEY and CDR2 SVGAGI. The CDR3 runs to 14 residues. CDR3 DNA: TGTGCCAGCAGTTATGAGGCGGGGGCCACTGAAGCTTTCTTT. Its protein product is CASSYEAGATEAFF.

The chain couples TRBV2 to TRBJ1-3, with unresolved D. The CDR3 extends over 15 amino acids. Per germline, CDR1 SNHLY and CDR2 FYNNEI. V lost 10 bases to trimming and J lost 3 bases, with 19 bases between them. The CDR3 loop is CATALYRGNGNTIYF. The CDR3 region has the DNA TGTGCCACCGCTTTGTATCGGGGAAATGGAAACACCATATATTTT.

This clone was seen a single time. V is TRBV9 and J is TRBJ2-5; 8 bases fit TRBD2. V was pared by 3 bases and J by 5 bases, with 9 bases of the junction left unmatched. The CDR3 sequence is 15 residues long. Germline loops: CDR1 SGDLS, CDR2 YYNGEE. The CDR3 is CASSAGTRLSETQYF. DNA for the CDR3: TGTGCCAGCAGCGCCGGGACTAGACTATCTGAGACCCAGTACTTC. Together with reference TRBV9 and TRBJ2-5, the CDR3 gives the full variable domain: DSGVTQTPKHLITATGQRVTLRCSPRSGDLSVYWYQQSLDQGLQFLIQYYNGEERAKGNILERFSAQQFPDLHSELNLSSLELGDSALYFCASSAGTRLSETQYFGPGTRLLVL.

The rearrangement joins TRBV11-3 to TRBJ2-1, with 7 bases that match TRBD2. This CDR3 comprises 17 residues. V lost 5 bases, J lost 2 bases, and 12 bases stayed unmatched. Looked up from germline, CDR1 is SGHNT and CDR2 is YENEEA. The CDR3 region is CASSPGGSGRTYNEQFF. The CDR3 coding sequence is TGTGCCAGCAGCCCCGGGGGGAGCGGCCGTACCTACAATGAGCAGTTCTTC.

The chain combines TRBV10-2 with TRBJ1-2; 9 bases match TRBD1. The J segment lost 4 bases and the V segment lost 5 bases, leaving 5 bases of the junction unmatched. This CDR3 is built from 14 residues. Per germline, CDR1 WSHSY and CDR2 SAAADI. The CDR3 sequence: CASSQDRGAYGYTF. In nucleotides, the CDR3 is TGCGCCAGCAGTCAGGACAGGGGCGCCTATGGCTACACCTTC.

The chain employs TRBV5-4 and TRBJ2-1; 7 bases are shared with TRBD2. This CDR3 region has 15 residues. Germline V gene lookup returns CDR1 SGHNT and CDR2 YYREEE (reference sequence). J was trimmed by 2 bases and V by 4 bases; bases with no gene match: 6. The CDR3 here is CASSGSGGAYNEQFF. In DNA form, the CDR3 reads TGTGCCAGCAGCGGCAGTGGGGGGGCCTACAATGAGCAGTTCTTC.

The V and J genes are TRBV18 and TRBJ2-5; weak D call: TRBD2 (6 bases). Germline V CDR1 and CDR2: KGHSH, LQKENI. The CDR3 extends over 13 amino acids. V dropped 2 bases and J dropped 10 bases, with 14 bases sitting between them. Here the CDR3 reads CASSPRSAGDQYF. For the CDR3, the DNA is TGTGCCAGCTCACCAAGGTCAGCGGGTGACCAGTACTTC.

V gene TRBV6-2 or TRBV6-3 combines with J gene TRBJ2-7; 7 positions agree with TRBD2. CDR3 size: 15 residues. Germline trimming cut 4 bases from V and 3 bases from J; bases unmatched to any gene: 9. Germline V gives CDR1 MNHEY, CDR2 SVGEGT. CDR3 region: CASSSPGTIRYEQYF. CDR3 sequence (DNA): TGTGCCAGCAGTTCCCCCGGGACTATCCGCTACGAGCAGTACTTC.

This rearrangement joins TRBV19 to TRBJ1-6; tentative D call: TRBD1 (6 bases). Looked up from germline, CDR1 is LNHDA and CDR2 is SQIVND (reference sequence). V was trimmed by 6 bases and J by 7 bases, leaving 16 bases between them. This CDR3 is built from 15 residues. Written as DNA, the CDR3 is TGTGCCAGTAGCCGACCCCGGGACACGAATTCACCCCTCCACTTT. Its translation: CASSRPRDTNSPLHF.

This clone was seen only a few times. The chain combines TRBV9 with TRBJ2-7; 11 nucleotides match TRBD2. There are 15 residues in the CDR3. The V and J ends lost 4 bases and 4 bases, in that order; junction bases with no gene match: 7. CDR1 and CDR2 from the germline V gene are SGDLS and YYNGEE. As DNA, the CDR3 is TGTGCCAGCAGCATGACCGGGACTAGCGGTTACGAGCAGTACTTC. Its protein is CASSMTGTSGYEQYF.

This chain's CDR3 is CASSASSGETQYF. The CDR3 DNA sequence: TGTGCCAGCAGCGCCAGCTCCGGGGAGACCCAGTACTTC. The chain couples TRBV9 to TRBJ2-5, with no clear D. CDR1 is SGDLS, CDR2 YYNGEE, per germline. Trimming removed 3 bases from V and 5 bases from J, with 11 bases in between. This CDR3 comprises 13 residues.

V and J are TRBV19 and TRBJ1-5; tentatively, D is TRBD1 (6 bases). Trimming cost V 6 bases and J 2 bases, with 11 bases left between them. The CDR3 is 14 amino acids. Germline V gives CDR1 LNHDA, CDR2 SQIVND (reference sequence). CDR3 amino acids: CASRHREGNQPQHF. The CDR3 bases are TGTGCCAGTAGACACAGGGAAGGCAATCAGCCCCAGCATTTT.

The chain joins TRBV28 to TRBJ2-7; 9 positions agree with TRBD1. Germline values: CDR1 MDHEN, CDR2 SYDVKM. CDR3 length equals 17 residues. V lost 5 bases, J lost 0 bases, and 11 bases stayed unmatched. CDR3 coding DNA: TGTGCCAGCAGTAGCCCTATAGGGACAGGGAGCTCCTACGAGCAGTACTTC. Its protein product is CASSSPIGTGSSYEQYF.

The J gene is TRBJ2-3, the V gene TRBV14; D is unclear. CDR3 length equals 12 residues. CDR1 and CDR2 from the germline V gene are SGHDN and FVKESK. Trimming took off 1 base at V and 7 bases at J, with 6 bases between the two ends. CDR3 in DNA: TGTGCCAGCAGCCAAGGTCGTTATACGCAGTATTTT. Residues: CASSQGRYTQYF.

The chain links TRBV7-6 to TRBJ2-2; tentatively, D is TRBD2 (5 bases). V was cut by 3 bases and J by 8 bases, with 16 bases left in between. Germline-derived CDR1 and CDR2 are SGHVS and FNYEAQ. The CDR3 runs to 15 residues. CDR3 sequence (DNA): TGTGCCAGCAGCTTCGACGGGAAGTACGGAGGGGAGCTGTTTTTT. This encodes CASSFDGKYGGELFF.

V and J are TRBV7-9 and TRBJ1-4; 9 bases align to TRBD1. After removal of 6 bases from V and 6 bases from J, the junction contained 8 bases not matched to a gene. Germline lookup yields CDR1 SEHNR and CDR2 FQNEAQ (reference sequence). This CDR3 is built from 15 residues. CDR3 protein: CASRPDRGWDEKLFF. CDR3 DNA sequence: TGTGCCAGCAGGCCGGACAGGGGATGGGATGAAAAACTGTTTTTT. The full variable domain, completed using reference TRBV7-9 and TRBJ1-4, is DTGVSQNPRHKITKRGQNVTFRCDPISEHNRLYWYRQTLGQGPEFLTYFQNEAQLEKSRLLSDRFSAERPKGSFSTLEIQRTEQGDSAMYLCASRPDRGWDEKLFFGSGTQLSVL.

The chain has TRBV7-7 and TRBJ2-1; TRBD1 aligns across 10 bases. The J segment lost 8 bases and the V segment lost 5 bases, leaving 15 bases of the junction unmatched. Germline lookup yields CDR1 SSHAT and CDR2 FNYEAQ (reference sequence). This CDR3 region has 17 residues. In DNA form, the CDR3 reads TGTGCCAGCAGCCCGCGACCACCGGGACAGGGGACCTATGAGCAGTTCTTC. Protein: CASSPRPPGQGTYEQFF.

CDR3 in amino acids: CASTDGTGSTDTQYF. The CDR3 DNA sequence: TGCGCCAGCACTGATGGGACAGGAAGCACAGATACGCAGTATTTT. V and J are TRBV5-1 and TRBJ2-3; the match to TRBD1 covers 8 bases. The J segment lost 0 bases and the V segment lost 6 bases, leaving 6 bases of the junction unmatched. Germline assignment: CDR1 SGHRS and CDR2 YFSETQ. The CDR3 length is 15 residues.

The CDR3 loop reads CASSPALEDTGELFF. The CDR3 DNA is TGTGCCAGCAGCCCAGCGCTAGAAGATACCGGGGAGCTGTTTTTT. The chain is built from TRBV7-9 and TRBJ2-2; D is undetermined. CDR3 length: 15 amino acids. Trimming stripped 5 bases from V and 5 bases from J, with 15 bases between. Looked up from germline, CDR1 is SEHNR and CDR2 is FQNEAQ (reference sequence).

This sequence joins TRBV2 and TRBJ1-1, with 10 bases lining up with TRBD1. The germline V gene encodes CDR1 SNHLY and CDR2 FYNNEI. This CDR3 is 13 amino acids long. V shed 6 bases, J shed 3 bases, and the junction held 1 base outside the gene matches. CDR3 in amino acids: CASRDRGDTEAFF. The CDR3 region has the DNA TGTGCCAGCAGGGACAGGGGGGACACTGAAGCTTTCTTT.

V gene TRBV6-2 or TRBV6-3 combines with J gene TRBJ1-2; possible D gene TRBD1, 6 bases. The CDR3 runs 17 residues. V lost 6 bases and J lost 6, with 26 bases in between. CDR1 MNHEY and CDR2 SVGEGT come from the germline V gene. For the CDR3, the DNA is TGTGCCAGCAGCAGAACCGGACAGACCCGAAACGGAGATGGCTACACCTTC. This gives the protein CASSRTGQTRNGDGYTF.

The chain uses TRBV28 and TRBJ2-7, with D possibly matching TRBD2 (6 bases). Trimming left V 6 bases short and J 1 base short, with 10 bases between. The CDR3 is made up of 13 amino acids. From germline, CDR1 is MDHEN and CDR2 SYDVKM. CDR3 in DNA: TGTGCCAGCAGGGGAGGCAGATCCTACGAGCAGTACTTC. Translating gives CASRGGRSYEQYF. The whole variable domain, filled in from reference TRBV28 and TRBJ2-7, reads DVKVTQSSRYLVKRTGEKVFLECVQDMDHENMFWYRQDPGLGLRLIYFSYDVKMKEKGDIPEGYSVSREKKERFSLILESASTNQTSMYLCASRGGRSYEQYFGPGTRLTVT.

The chain has TRBV28 and TRBJ1-1; 10 nucleotides line up with TRBD1. The CDR3 is 15 amino acids. The J segment lost 4 bases and the V segment lost 1 base, leaving 3 bases of the junction unmatched. Germline V CDR1 and CDR2: MDHEN, SYDVKM. The DNA for the CDR3 is TGTGCCAGCAGTTTATTACGGGACAGGGGCACTGAAGCTTTCTTT. Protein product: CASSLLRDRGTEAFF.

The gene calls are TRBV27 and TRBJ2-1; 8 positions match TRBD2. The CDR3 sequence is 15 residues long. Germline V gene lookup returns CDR1 MNHEY and CDR2 SMNVEV (reference sequence). V dropped 6 bases and J dropped 3; count of bases not matched to a gene: 7. CDR3 in amino acids: CASRHIAGSYNEQFF. The CDR3 DNA reads as TGTGCCAGCAGACATATAGCGGGAAGCTACAATGAGCAGTTCTTC.